This T cell receptor (beta chain) was obtained from a study of blood T cell repertoires in COVID-19. Profiling relied on immunoSEQ multiplex PCR, and the TCRdb table lists in-frame clones only, not all of them. The table has under 500,000 clones, around 89% seen once. The sample was peripheral blood. The sequence was obtained from a woman in her twenties or thirties with acute or convalescent COVID-19.

CDR3 loop: CASIWTGGYTF. The CDR3 DNA sequence: TGTGCCAGCATCTGGACAGGAGGCTACACCTTC. The J gene is TRBJ1-2, the V gene TRBV2; 7 positions agree with TRBD1. Trimming removed 7 bases from V and 8 bases from J; junction bases left unmatched: 4. Germline V lookup: CDR1 SNHLY, CDR2 FYNNEI. There are 11 residues in the CDR3.